Reported below is one T cell receptor beta chain. Data came from immunoSEQ multiplex PCR; TCRdb stores just in-frame clones and leaves some out. The table shows 200,000 to 300,000 clones, with around 88% occurring only once. This entry is derived from a study of blood T cell repertoires in COVID-19. Study in general: Samples came from the United States, Italy and Spain, spanning acute and convalescent COVID-19.

Trimming removed 3 bases from V and 3 bases from J; junction bases left unmatched: 2. There are 14 residues in the CDR3. Per the germline V gene, CDR1 is KGHSH and CDR2 is LQKENI. What was sequenced was PBMCs or T cells enriched from blood (not recorded which). The rearrangement uses TRBV18 and TRBJ2-7; 10 bases map to TRBD1. The clonotype originates from a woman aged 40 to 50 with acute COVID-19. In DNA form, the CDR3 reads TGTGCCAGCTCACCCAGGACAGGGGGCTACGAGCAGTACTTC. Translating gives CASSPRTGGYEQYF.